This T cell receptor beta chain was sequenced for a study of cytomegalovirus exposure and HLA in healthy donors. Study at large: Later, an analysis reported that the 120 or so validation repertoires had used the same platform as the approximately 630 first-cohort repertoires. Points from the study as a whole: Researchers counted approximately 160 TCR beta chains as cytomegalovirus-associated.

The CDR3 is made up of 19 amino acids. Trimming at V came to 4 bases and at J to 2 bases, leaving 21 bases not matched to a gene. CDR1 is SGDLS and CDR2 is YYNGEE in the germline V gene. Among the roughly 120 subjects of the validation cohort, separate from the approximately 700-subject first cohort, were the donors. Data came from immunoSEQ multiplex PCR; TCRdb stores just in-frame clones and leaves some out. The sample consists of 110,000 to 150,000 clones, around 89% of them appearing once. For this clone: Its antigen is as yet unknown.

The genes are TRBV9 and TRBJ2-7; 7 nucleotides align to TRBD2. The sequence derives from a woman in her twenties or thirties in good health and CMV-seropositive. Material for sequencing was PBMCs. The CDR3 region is CASSPQRGRPTPLPYEQYF. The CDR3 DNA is TGTGCCAGCAGCCCCCAGCGGGGACGACCGACCCCGCTTCCCTACGAGCAGTACTTC.